Shown below are 10 T cell receptor beta chains from a single sample sequenced in a study of PD-1 blockade in classical Hodgkin lymphoma. The time point was: newly diagnosed, previously untreated cHL patient sample. Profiled with immunoSEQ multiplex PCR; TCRdb holds only in-frame clones, not every one. The sample lists tens of thousands of clones; approximately 91% were seen once. The sequenced material came from peripheral blood mononuclear cells (PBMCs). The receptors were gathered from a human donor with classical Hodgkin lymphoma.

V is TRBV4-2 and J is TRBJ2-7; D remains unclear. The CDR3 is 16 residues long. Trimming removed 0 bases at V and 2 bases at J, with 14 bases between. The germline V gene encodes CDR1 LGHNA and CDR2 YNFKEQ. The DNA of the CDR3 is TGTGCCAGCAGCCAAGACTTTGGGATAAATACCTACGAGCAGTACTTC. Amino acids: CASSQDFGINTYEQYF.

The CDR3 DNA sequence: TGTGCCAGCAGTGAGCCGGTGGTGGATGAAAAACTGTTTTTT. This translates into CASSEPVVDEKLFF. The V and J genes are TRBV2 and TRBJ1-4; D is ambiguous. The CDR3 spans 14 residues. Germline V gives CDR1 SNHLY, CDR2 FYNNEI. V lost 3 bases to trimming and J lost 6 bases, with 11 bases between them.

This clone was counted once. This chain connects TRBV11-3 to TRBJ2-2; no clear D. The germline V gene has CDR1 SGHNT and CDR2 YENEEA. This CDR3 comprises 14 residues. V was shortened by 0 bases and J by 6 bases, with 8 bases between the two germline ends. DNA for the CDR3: TGTGCCAGCAGCTTAGATATGGGGTCCGGGGAGCTGTTTTTT. The encoded protein is CASSLDMGSGELFF.

V gene TRBV12-5 combines with J gene TRBJ2-5; 9 bases fit TRBD1. Trimming took 1 base from V and 10 from J; bases not matched to a gene: 16. Germline CDR1 reads LGHNT; CDR2 reads FRNRAP. The CDR3 covers 17 residues. The DNA of the CDR3 is TGTGCTAGTGGTTTGGGGACAGGGGCCTCTCCGACCGGGGACCAGTACTTC. Its translation is CASGLGTGASPTGDQYF.

The chain has TRBV10-1 and TRBJ2-2, with no clear D. This CDR3 is built from 13 residues. Germline lookup yields CDR1 WNHNN and CDR2 SYGVQD (reference sequence). The ends were cut back, 6 bases at V and 4 bases at J, with 9 bases in the middle. As DNA, the CDR3 is TGCGCCAGCAGCTACCACAGCACCGGGGAGCTGTTTTTT. Protein product: CASSYHSTGELFF.

The V and J genes are TRBV11-1 and TRBJ2-5; 9 nucleotides align to TRBD2. Trimming cost V 3 bases and J 4 bases; bases outside gene matches: 15. This CDR3 is 18 amino acids long. CDR1 and CDR2 (germline): SGHAT, FQDESV (reference sequence). CDR3 sequence (DNA): TGTGCCAGCAGCTTCCGAACCGTGAGTAGCGGGAGACGAGAGACCCAGTACTTC. Encoded protein: CASSFRTVSSGRRETQYF.

The J gene is TRBJ2-2, the V gene TRBV5-4; TRBD2 aligns across 8 bases. V lost 1 base and J lost 4; bases outside the gene matches: 6. Germline lookup yields CDR1 SGHNT and CDR2 YYREEE (reference sequence). The CDR3 is 16 residues long. As DNA, the CDR3 is TGTGCCAGCAGCTTGTCCGGGAGGGCTGTCACCGGGGAGCTGTTTTTT. This gives the protein CASSLSGRAVTGELFF.

The V gene is TRBV9, the J gene TRBJ2-2, with D unresolved. CDR1 is SGDLS, CDR2 YYNGEE, per germline. The CDR3 extends over 13 amino acids. The germline V and J ends were trimmed by 0 bases and 3 bases, with 3 bases remaining between them. The CDR3 DNA sequence: TGTGCCAGCAGCGTAGTGGACACCGGGGAGCTGTTTTTT. Translated: CASSVVDTGELFF. Combining the CDR3 with reference TRBV9 and TRBJ2-2 gives the whole variable domain DSGVTQTPKHLITATGQRVTLRCSPRSGDLSVYWYQQSLDQGLQFLIQYYNGEERAKGNILERFSAQQFPDLHSELNLSSLELGDSALYFCASSVVDTGELFFGEGSRLTVL.

This chain uses TRBV14 with TRBJ2-7; 7 bases agree with TRBD1. With 2 bases clipped from V and 3 bases from J, the junction kept 10 bases outside the gene matches. The CDR3 has 16 amino acids. Germline V gene data show CDR1 as SGHDN and CDR2 as FVKESK. The CDR3 loop reads CASSQHGTARDYEQYF. The DNA for the CDR3 is TGTGCCAGCAGCCAACACGGGACAGCTAGGGACTACGAGCAGTACTTC.

Only a few counts were recorded for this clone. The rearrangement joins TRBV27 to TRBJ1-1; no firm D call. Trimming cost V 6 bases and J 1 base, with 18 bases left between them. Germline V gene data show CDR1 as MNHEY and CDR2 as SMNVEV (reference sequence). CDR3 length: 16 residues. CDR3 nucleotides: TGTGCCAGCAGGTTTGGCCTTGGTAAGGCGAACACTGAAGCTTTCTTT. This encodes CASRFGLGKANTEAFF.